This TCR beta chain stems from a study of shared clonotypes between healthy human individuals (dated by TCRdb to 2018 to 2020). A note on the overall study: A couple of women and three men aged 18 to 49 years were included in the cohort. For each donor, three plates each were used for CD4 naive and CD4 memory, two plates were used for CD8 naive, and one plate was used for CD8 memory. The study deeply sequenced blood TCR repertoires of about 5 healthy adults to estimate repertoire size and the extent of clonotype sharing between individuals. To increase sequencing depth and limit assay-specific biases, TCR repertoire library preparation and sequencing were carried out by different laboratories using diverse techniques. Between about 0.94 and 8.9 billion PBMCs per donor were obtained by leukapheresis. Overall study results and their limits: Sampling was restricted to blood, and TCR repertoires in tissue are likely to differ from TCR repertoires in blood. Sharing across several donors was observed for around 4.8% of naive CD4, 3% to 3.5% of naive CD8, about 2.3% of memory CD4, and around 0.4% of memory CD8 clonotypes. Larger estimated clonotype richness was generally found for naive subsets than for memory subsets. Compared with non-shared clonotypes, the clonotypes found in all four sorted-subset donors had higher generation probabilities. Because the study included a small number of donors, the genetic and exposure-history diversity represented was limited. Pairwise subsampling led to the expectation that sequencing depth would affect the degree of clonotype sharing among donors. Even with the large sequencing depth, rarefaction of the sorted-subset datasets indicated that sequencing was incomplete.

This clone was seen a single time. It lacks a known antigen. Qualities for individual bases were not recorded, and no much larger clone is one base off. Its CDR3 holds 16 amino acids, cysteine through phenylalanine. The kept DNA is CDR3 alone, 48 bases in frame from the first base. V ends up 4 bases short and J 2 bases short, with an unmatched junction base count of 4. Based on the germline V gene (reference sequence), the CDR1 and CDR2 sequences are MNHEY and SMNVEV. Healthy HIV-negative adults with no recently reported acute infections or vaccinations were included as donors. All donors were Caucasian adults living in Nashville, Tennessee, USA. CD4+ T cells were enriched through magnetic negative selection, after which naive cells were positively selected on CD45RA and the remaining negative fraction served as the memory subset. After blood collection by leukapheresis, PBMCs were isolated using Ficoll-Histopaque density gradient centrifugation and then cryopreserved in the vapor phase of liquid nitrogen. Analytical flow cytometry was used to check the purity and quantity of every magnetically sorted T cell population. Genomic DNA was isolated from every sorted fraction and measured by UV absorbance on a Nanodrop 2000c.

TCR CDR3 regions were amplified from genomic DNA by multiplex PCR using the deep immunoSEQ assay. Extracted genomic DNA from each cell subset was distributed evenly across all wells of several immunoSEQ 96-well plates, and each plate was treated as a replicate. For sorted subsets, about 200 ng genomic DNA, equal to tens of thousands of T cell genomes, was loaded into each replicate PCR. Purified libraries were measured with a Qubit 3.0 fluorometer, size-checked on a Bioanalyzer 2100, and measured again with the KAPA Library Quantification kit. A separate single-read 150-cycle Illumina NextSeq 550 flow cell was used to sequence each immunoSEQ 96-well plate. The authors' analysis ran thus. Because the immunoSEQ output included only junctional sequences and no quality scores, the filtering could not be the same as the filtering used for full-length reads. Sequences were annotated with PyIR, a Python wrapper for IgBLAST v1.9, and V/J genes and CDR3 were assigned using IMGT germline references. Reads were removed for weak V/J assignments (E-value above 1e-6), missing CDR3, stop codons, out-of-frame junctions, or ambiguous translated residues. V3J clonotypes were defined as sequences sharing an identical inferred V gene, J gene, and CDR3 amino acid sequence. Percentage overlap between repertoires was computed as shared unique clonotypes divided by the size of the smaller repertoire. Richness of each repertoire was evaluated using RTK rarefaction, the Chao1 estimator, and Recon v2.1 estimates of unobserved clonotypes. OLGA was used to compute generation probabilities for all TCRbeta clonotypes that the gDNA method yielded from a handful of donors. This is the immuneACCESS table as TCRdb keeps it, with only in-frame sequences that have V and J called. A part of the clones is gone; compared with another copy, unresolved V genes explain less than half, and the rest is unexplained. The V and J calls and clone size are taken from that table; D and trimming were inferred from the DNA. The sample table contains about 1 million clones; only one count was recorded for around 76% of them. The ten largest make up approximately 1.5% of the sample.

What was sequenced was memory CD4+ T cells sorted from blood. The cell subset or site tag for this specimen amounts to: CD45RA-negative fraction. The chain links TRBV27 with TRBJ2-6; 8 bases in the middle match TRBD1. This TCR derives from a man between 18 and 29 years old in good health. The CDR3: CASSYRQGPGANVLTF. In nucleotides, the sequence is TGTGCCAGCAGTTATCGACAGGGGCCTGGGGCCAACGTCCTGACTTTC. With the portions outside the CDR3 filled from the reference TRBV27 and TRBJ2-6 genes, the complete variable region becomes EAQVTQNPRYLITVTGKKLTVTCSQNMNHEYMSWYRQDPGLGLRQIYYSMNVEVTDKGDVPEGYKVSRKEKRNFPLILESPSPNQTSLYFCASSYRQGPGANVLTFGAGSRLTVL.